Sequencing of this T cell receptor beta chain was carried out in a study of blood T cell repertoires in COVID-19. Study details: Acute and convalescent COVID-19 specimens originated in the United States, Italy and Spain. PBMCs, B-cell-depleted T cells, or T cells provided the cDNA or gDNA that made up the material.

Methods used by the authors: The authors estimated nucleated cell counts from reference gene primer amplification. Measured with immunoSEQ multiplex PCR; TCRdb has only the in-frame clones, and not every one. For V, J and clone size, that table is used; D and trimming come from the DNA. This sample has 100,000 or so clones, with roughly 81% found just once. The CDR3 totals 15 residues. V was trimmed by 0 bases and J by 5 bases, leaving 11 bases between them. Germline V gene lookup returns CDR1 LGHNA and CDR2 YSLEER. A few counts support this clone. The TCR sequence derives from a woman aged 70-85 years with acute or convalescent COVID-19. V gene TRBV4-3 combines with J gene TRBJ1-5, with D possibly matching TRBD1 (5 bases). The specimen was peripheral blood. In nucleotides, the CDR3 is TGCGCCAGCAGCCAAGATAGGCAGGGATATCAGCCCCAGCATTTT. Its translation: CASSQDRQGYQPQHF.